A selection of T cell receptor beta chains follows, all from one sample in a study of T cell repertoires in ileal Crohn's disease. Method: immunoSEQ multiplex PCR; TCRdb's copy keeps in-frame clones and lacks some. This table has roughly 600 clones, roughly 85% appearing once. The sample comprised ileal tissue. The receptors were sampled from an adult with Crohn's disease. Both conserved end residues are part of each CDR3. A D gene is named only where the DNA matches it firmly. The listing skips clone size in some rows; elsewhere it reads once, few, many or a size class.

clone size: once
D gene: NA
J gene: TRBJ1-3
V gene: TRBV7-9
CDR3 DNA: TGTGCCAGCAGCTTAGAGTTGGTGCACTCTGGAAACACCATATATTTT
CDR3 protein: CASSLELVHSGNTIYF

clone size: NA
D gene: NA
J gene: TRBJ2-5
V gene: TRBV6-6
CDR3 DNA: TGTGCCAGCAGCTCCGGGGGGACCCAGTACTTC
CDR3 protein: CASSSGGTQYF

clone size: NA
D gene: NA
J gene: TRBJ1-2
V gene: TRBV6-6
CDR3 DNA: TGTGCCAGCAGTCTGTCGGACAGAAATTATGGCTACACCTTC
CDR3 protein: CASSLSDRNYGYTF

clone size: once
D gene: NA
J gene: TRBJ2-3
V gene: TRBV6-6
CDR3 DNA: TGTGCCAGCAGAAGAACAGGGTTTCGCACAGATACGCAGTATTTT
CDR3 protein: CASRRTGFRTDTQYF

clone size: NA
D gene: NA
J gene: TRBJ2-5
V gene: TRBV6-6
CDR3 DNA: TGTGCCAGCAGTTACTTGGGGATCCAAGAGACCCAGTACTTC
CDR3 protein: CASSYLGIQETQYF

clone size: NA
D gene: NA
J gene: TRBJ1-2
V gene: TRBV5-1
CDR3 DNA: TGCGCCAGCAGCTTGGCCTTGTCGGGTCCCTATGGCTACACCTTC
CDR3 protein: CASSLALSGPYGYTF

clone size: NA
D gene: TRBD1
J gene: TRBJ1-2
V gene: TRBV6-5
CDR3 DNA: TGTGCCAGCAGTTACGACAGGGGCTATGGCTACACCTTC
CDR3 protein: CASSYDRGYGYTF

clone size: NA
D gene: NA
J gene: TRBJ1-2
V gene: TRBV5-8
CDR3 DNA: TGTGCCAGCAGTCGGAGGGCTAACTATGGCTACACCTTC
CDR3 protein: CASSRRANYGYTF

clone size: NA
D gene: NA
J gene: TRBJ1-2
V gene: TRBV5-1
CDR3 DNA: TGCGCCAGCAGCTTTGAGACAGCTAACTATGGCTACACCTTC
CDR3 protein: CASSFETANYGYTF

clone size: NA
D gene: NA
J gene: TRBJ2-2
V gene: TRBV5-1
CDR3 DNA: TGCGCCAGCAGTGGTGCGTGGGCGCCGGACACCGGGGAGCTGTTTTTT
CDR3 protein: CASSGAWAPDTGELFF

clone size: NA
D gene: NA
J gene: TRBJ2-1
V gene: TRBV11-3
CDR3 DNA: TGTGCCAGCAGCCAGAGGGTGGTCGGAAGAGGGAATGAGCAGTTCTTC
CDR3 protein: CASSQRVVGRGNEQFF

clone size: NA
D gene: NA
J gene: TRBJ1-4
V gene: TRBV2
CDR3 DNA: TGTGCCAGCCTCAGGGGTTCTAATGAAAAACTGTTTTTT
CDR3 protein: CASLRGSNEKLFF

clone size: NA
D gene: NA
J gene: TRBJ1-1
V gene: TRBV11-2
CDR3 DNA: TGTGCCAGCAGCTTAGACAACACTGAAGCTTTCTTT
CDR3 protein: CASSLDNTEAFF

clone size: NA
D gene: NA
J gene: TRBJ1-6
V gene: TRBV2
CDR3 DNA: TGTGCCAGCAGGTCCGAGGGGGGTTCCTATAATTCACCCCTCCACTTT
CDR3 protein: CASRSEGGSYNSPLHF

clone size: NA
D gene: TRBD1
J gene: TRBJ1-1
V gene: TRBV20-1
CDR3 DNA: TGCAGTGCTCAGGACAGGGATGAAGCTTTCTTT
CDR3 protein: CSAQDRDEAFF

clone size: NA
D gene: TRBD1
J gene: TRBJ1-5
V gene: TRBV7-9
CDR3 DNA: TGTGCCAGCAGTACGGACAGGGGTGGCAATCAGCCCCAGCATTTT
CDR3 protein: CASSTDRGGNQPQHF

clone size: NA
D gene: NA
J gene: TRBJ2-3
V gene: TRBV7-6
CDR3 DNA: TGTGCCAGCAGCCCTAGCCGGACGGGCACAGATACGCAGTATTTT
CDR3 protein: CASSPSRTGTDTQYF

clone size: NA
D gene: TRBD1
J gene: TRBJ2-1
V gene: TRBV2
CDR3 DNA: TGTGCCAGCAGTACCGACAGGGGCCCGCACAATGAGCAGTTCTTC
CDR3 protein: CASSTDRGPHNEQFF

clone size: NA
D gene: NA
J gene: TRBJ2-2
V gene: TRBV7-6
CDR3 DNA: TGTGCCAGCAGTACGGGGGGCTTGAACACCGGGGAGCTGTTTTTT
CDR3 protein: CASSTGGLNTGELFF

clone size: NA
D gene: NA
J gene: TRBJ1-5
V gene: TRBV23-1
CDR3 DNA: TGCGCCAGCAGTCAATCAGGGTACAGTCGGTTCAATCAGCCCCAGCATTTT
CDR3 protein: CASSQSGYSRFNQPQHF

clone size: NA
D gene: TRBD2
J gene: TRBJ2-5
V gene: TRBV6-6
CDR3 DNA: TGTGCCAGCAGTTTAGCGGGGGTCCAAGAGACCCAGTACTTC
CDR3 protein: CASSLAGVQETQYF

clone size: NA
D gene: NA
J gene: TRBJ2-5
V gene: TRBV4-3
CDR3 DNA: TGCGCCAGCAGCCAAGTACTAGCCGGGGAGACCCAGTACTTC
CDR3 protein: CASSQVLAGETQYF

clone size: NA
D gene: TRBD2
J gene: TRBJ2-3
V gene: TRBV5-1
CDR3 DNA: TGCGCCAGCAGCTTTGGGGTAGCGGGGGACACAGATACGCAGTATTTT
CDR3 protein: CASSFGVAGDTDTQYF

clone size: NA
D gene: TRBD1
J gene: TRBJ2-7
V gene: TRBV5-6
CDR3 DNA: TGTGCCAGCAGTTCCAGGGGGCTTGAGTACTTC
CDR3 protein: CASSSRGLEYF

clone size: NA
D gene: NA
J gene: TRBJ1-5
V gene: TRBV6-4
CDR3 DNA: TGTGCCAGCAGTGACAGCTATAGCAATCAGCCCCAGCATTTT
CDR3 protein: CASSDSYSNQPQHF

clone size: few
D gene: NA
J gene: TRBJ1-1
V gene: TRBV6-5
CDR3 DNA: TGTGCCAGCAGTTACTCGGGGGAGCGGTACACTGAAGCTTTCTTT
CDR3 protein: CASSYSGERYTEAFF

clone size: NA
D gene: NA
J gene: TRBJ1-1
V gene: TRBV5-4
CDR3 DNA: TGTGCCAGCAGCTTGGCCTCCGGGATGAACACTGAAGCTTTCTTT
CDR3 protein: CASSLASGMNTEAFF

clone size: NA
D gene: TRBD1
J gene: TRBJ1-1
V gene: TRBV29-1
CDR3 DNA: TGCAGCGCTAGGGGACAGGTCTACACTGAAGCTTTCTTT
CDR3 protein: CSARGQVYTEAFF

clone size: NA
D gene: NA
J gene: TRBJ2-5
V gene: TRBV4-1
CDR3 DNA: TGCGCCAGCAGCCAAGCGAGGGGCGCCCCGGGGACCCAGTACTTC
CDR3 protein: CASSQARGAPGTQYF

clone size: NA
D gene: TRBD1
J gene: TRBJ1-2
V gene: TRBV28
CDR3 DNA: TGTGCCAGTTGGACAGGTCCCCGCCAAAGACTTACTTCTAACTATGGCTACACCTTC
CDR3 protein: CASWTGPRQRLTSNYGYTF

clone size: NA
D gene: TRBD2
J gene: TRBJ2-1
V gene: TRBV4-2
CDR3 DNA: TGTGCCAGCAGCCAAGAGCCGCTAGCGGGGATGTCCTCCTACAATGAGCAGTTCTTC
CDR3 protein: CASSQEPLAGMSSYNEQFF

clone size: NA
D gene: TRBD1
J gene: TRBJ1-5
V gene: TRBV2
CDR3 DNA: TGTGCCAGCAGACAGGGGGCAAGGAATCAGCCCCAGCATTTT
CDR3 protein: CASRQGARNQPQHF

clone size: NA
D gene: NA
J gene: TRBJ2-3
V gene: TRBV30
CDR3 DNA: TGTGCCTGGAGGGACAGAAGCACAGATACGCAGTATTTT
CDR3 protein: CAWRDRSTDTQYF

clone size: NA
D gene: NA
J gene: TRBJ2-7
V gene: TRBV27
CDR3 DNA: TGTGCCAGCAGTAACGCGGGGCAGACCTACGAGCAGTACTTC
CDR3 protein: CASSNAGQTYEQYF

clone size: NA
D gene: NA
J gene: TRBJ2-3
V gene: TRBV6-4
CDR3 DNA: TGTGCCAGTTCGTCGGGGGATCAAGATACGCAGTATTTT
CDR3 protein: CASSSGDQDTQYF

clone size: NA
D gene: NA
J gene: TRBJ1-3
V gene: TRBV10-2
CDR3 DNA: TGCGCCAGCAGTGAAGGAAGAGAGGGAAACACCATATATTTT
CDR3 protein: CASSEGREGNTIYF

clone size: NA
D gene: TRBD1
J gene: TRBJ1-5
V gene: TRBV6-1
CDR3 DNA: TGTGCCAGCAGTGGGGGGACAGGGTGGAATCAGCCCCAGCATTTT
CDR3 protein: CASSGGTGWNQPQHF

clone size: NA
D gene: NA
J gene: TRBJ1-1
V gene: TRBV27
CDR3 DNA: TGTGCCAGCAGTCCACTGACGGGGCTTACTGAAGCTTTCTTT
CDR3 protein: CASSPLTGLTEAFF

clone size: NA
D gene: NA
J gene: TRBJ2-1
V gene: TRBV5-1
CDR3 DNA: TGCGCCAGCAGCTTTGAGGGATCCTACAATGAGCAGTTCTTC
CDR3 protein: CASSFEGSYNEQFF

clone size: NA
D gene: NA
J gene: TRBJ2-7
V gene: TRBV5-1
CDR3 DNA: TGCGCCAGCAGCTTTGGGGGGCTTCAATTTGCGAGCTCCTACGAGCAGTACTTC
CDR3 protein: CASSFGGLQFASSYEQYF

clone size: once
D gene: NA
J gene: TRBJ1-2
V gene: TRBV14
CDR3 DNA: TGTGCCAGCAGCCCCCAGGGATCACTTAACTATGGCTACACCTTC
CDR3 protein: CASSPQGSLNYGYTF

clone size: NA
D gene: TRBD2
J gene: TRBJ2-7
V gene: TRBV11-1
CDR3 DNA: TGTGCCAGCAGCAGATGGACTAGCGGGGGGTCCTACGAGCAGTACTTC
CDR3 protein: CASSRWTSGGSYEQYF